This T cell receptor beta chain was captured in a study of blood T cell repertoires in COVID-19. Overall study: Samples came from the United States, Italy and Spain, spanning acute and convalescent COVID-19. From T cells, B-cell-depleted T cells, or PBMCs came the material, which was cDNA or gDNA.

The germline V gene encodes CDR1 MNHEY and CDR2 SVGAGI. The CDR3 is made up of 15 amino acids. Trimming took off 6 bases at V and 0 bases at J, with 12 bases between the two ends. Per the original methods: Counts of nucleated cells, estimated from reference gene primer amplification, were obtained. Sequencing was performed with immunoSEQ multiplex PCR; in TCRdb, only in-frame clones are kept and a portion is missing. V, J and clone size reflect that table, while D and trimming were determined from the DNA. The top ten clones hold approximately 10% of a sample with about 120,000 clones, 85% of them seen once.

The rearrangement links TRBV6-5 to TRBJ2-1, with TRBD2 as a possible D gene (6 bases). This sequence originates from an elderly man with acute or convalescent COVID-19. The sequenced sample was peripheral blood. CDR3 residues: CASRLGTYSYNEQFF. The CDR3 DNA is TGTGCCAGCAGACTCGGGACTTACTCCTACAATGAGCAGTTCTTC.